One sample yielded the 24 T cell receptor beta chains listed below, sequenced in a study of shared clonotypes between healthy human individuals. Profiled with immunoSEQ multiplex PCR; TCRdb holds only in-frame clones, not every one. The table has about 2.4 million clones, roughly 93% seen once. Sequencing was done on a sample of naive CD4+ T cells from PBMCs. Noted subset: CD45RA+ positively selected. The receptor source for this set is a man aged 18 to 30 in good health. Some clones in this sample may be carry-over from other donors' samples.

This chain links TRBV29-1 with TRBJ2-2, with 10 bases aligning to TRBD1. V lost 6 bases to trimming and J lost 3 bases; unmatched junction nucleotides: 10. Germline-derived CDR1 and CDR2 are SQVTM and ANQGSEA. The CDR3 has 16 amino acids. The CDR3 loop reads CSVGGPGTGDTGELFF. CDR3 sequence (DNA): TGCAGCGTGGGAGGACCCGGGACAGGGGACACCGGGGAGCTGTTTTTT.

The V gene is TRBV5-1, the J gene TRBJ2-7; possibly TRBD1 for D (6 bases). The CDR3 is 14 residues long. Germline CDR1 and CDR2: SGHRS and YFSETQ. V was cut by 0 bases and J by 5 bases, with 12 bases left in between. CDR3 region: CASSLGQGPHEQYF. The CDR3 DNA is TGCGCCAGCAGCTTGGGGCAGGGGCCCCACGAGCAGTACTTC.

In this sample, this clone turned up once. CDR3 nucleotides: TGTGCCAGCAGCCCAAGACTAGCGGGAGATTCCGGGGAGCTGTTTTTT. It is translated as CASSPRLAGDSGELFF. This sequence joins TRBV7-2 and TRBJ2-2; 12 nucleotides align to TRBD2. V lost 5 bases to trimming and J lost 6 bases; unmatched junction nucleotides: 7. This CDR3 spans 16 amino acids. In germline, CDR1 is SGHTA, CDR2 FQGNSA.

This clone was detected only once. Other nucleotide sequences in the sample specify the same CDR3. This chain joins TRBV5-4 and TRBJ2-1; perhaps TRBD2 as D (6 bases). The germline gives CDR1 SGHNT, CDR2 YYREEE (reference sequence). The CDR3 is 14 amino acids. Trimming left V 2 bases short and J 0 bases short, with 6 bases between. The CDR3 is CASSLAGSYNEQFF. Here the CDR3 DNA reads TGTGCCAGCAGCTTAGCGGGCTCCTACAATGAGCAGTTCTTC.

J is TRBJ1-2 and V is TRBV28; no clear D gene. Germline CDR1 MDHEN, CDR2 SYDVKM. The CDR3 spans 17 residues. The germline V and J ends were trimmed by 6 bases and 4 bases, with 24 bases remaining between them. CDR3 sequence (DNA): TGTGCCAGCAGCCCCCTACATCTAGCCCCCCTCAGCTATGGCTACACCTTC. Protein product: CASSPLHLAPLSYGYTF.

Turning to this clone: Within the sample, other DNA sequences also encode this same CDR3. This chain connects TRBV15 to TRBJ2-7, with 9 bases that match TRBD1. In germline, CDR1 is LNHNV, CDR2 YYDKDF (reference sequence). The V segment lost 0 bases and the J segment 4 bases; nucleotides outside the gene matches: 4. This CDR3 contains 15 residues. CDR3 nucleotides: TGTGCCACCAGCAGAGAGGGGACAGGGAGTTACGAGCAGTACTTC. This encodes CATSREGTGSYEQYF.

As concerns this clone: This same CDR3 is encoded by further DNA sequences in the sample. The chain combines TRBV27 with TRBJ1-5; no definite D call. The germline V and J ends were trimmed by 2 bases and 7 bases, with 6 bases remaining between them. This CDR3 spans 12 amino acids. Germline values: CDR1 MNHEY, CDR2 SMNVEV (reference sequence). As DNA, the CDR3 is TGTGCCAGCAGTTTAGTGGGCCAGCCCCAGCATTTT. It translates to CASSLVGQPQHF.

The CDR3 DNA reads TGTGCCAGCTCACCAGAGGGACGGACCTACGAGCAGTACTTC. Encoded protein: CASSPEGRTYEQYF. V is TRBV18 and J is TRBJ2-7; the D gene could be TRBD1 or TRBD2 (5 bases each). The V gene lost 2 bases and the J gene lost 2 bases, with 10 bases spanning the gap. Germline V gene data show CDR1 as KGHSH and CDR2 as LQKENI. The CDR3 sequence is 14 residues long. Drawing the rest from reference TRBV18 and TRBJ2-7, the complete variable domain is NAGVMQNPRHLVRRRGQEARLRCSPMKGHSHVYWYRQLPEEGLKFMVYLQKENIIDESGMPKERFSAEFPKEGPSILRIQQVVRGDSAAYFCASSPEGRTYEQYFGPGTRLTVT.

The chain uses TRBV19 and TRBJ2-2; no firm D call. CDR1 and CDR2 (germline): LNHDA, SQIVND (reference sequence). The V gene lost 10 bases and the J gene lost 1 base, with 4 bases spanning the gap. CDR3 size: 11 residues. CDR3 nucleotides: TGTGCCACTCAGAACACCGGGGAGCTGTTTTTT. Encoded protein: CATQNTGELFF. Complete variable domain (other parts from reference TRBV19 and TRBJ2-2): DGGITQSPKYLFRKEGQNVTLSCEQNLNHDAMYWYRQDPGQGLRLIYYSQIVNDFQKGDIAEGYSVSREKKESFPLTVTSAQKNPTAFYLCATQNTGELFFGEGSRLTVL.

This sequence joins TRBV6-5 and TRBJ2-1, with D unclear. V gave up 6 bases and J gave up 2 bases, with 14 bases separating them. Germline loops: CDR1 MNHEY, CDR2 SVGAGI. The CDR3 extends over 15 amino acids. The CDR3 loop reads CASSSRIGPYNEQFF. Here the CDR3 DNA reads TGTGCCAGCAGCTCTAGGATTGGCCCCTACAATGAGCAGTTCTTC.

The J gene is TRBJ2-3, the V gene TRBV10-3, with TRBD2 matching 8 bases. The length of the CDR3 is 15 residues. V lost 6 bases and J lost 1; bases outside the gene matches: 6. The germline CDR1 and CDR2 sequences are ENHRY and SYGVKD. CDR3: CAISRTSGRTDTQYF. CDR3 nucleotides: TGTGCCATCAGCAGAACTAGCGGCCGCACAGATACGCAGTATTTT.

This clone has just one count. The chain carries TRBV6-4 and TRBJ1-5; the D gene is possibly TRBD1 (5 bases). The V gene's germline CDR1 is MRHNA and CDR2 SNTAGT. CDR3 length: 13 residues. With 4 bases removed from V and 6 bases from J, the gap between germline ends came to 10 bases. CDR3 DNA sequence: TGTGCCAGCAGTGGTGACAGAGGTCAGCCCCAGCATTTT. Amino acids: CASSGDRGQPQHF.

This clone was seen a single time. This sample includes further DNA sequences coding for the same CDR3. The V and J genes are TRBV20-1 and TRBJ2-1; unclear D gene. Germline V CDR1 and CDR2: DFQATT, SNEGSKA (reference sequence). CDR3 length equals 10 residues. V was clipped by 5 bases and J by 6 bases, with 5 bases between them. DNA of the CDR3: TGCAGTGCTCGGGCCAATGAGCAGTTCTTC. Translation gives CSARANEQFF.

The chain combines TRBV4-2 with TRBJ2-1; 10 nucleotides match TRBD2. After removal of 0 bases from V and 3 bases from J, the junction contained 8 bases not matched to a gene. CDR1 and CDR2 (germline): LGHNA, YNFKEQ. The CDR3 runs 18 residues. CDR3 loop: CASSQESLAGADYNEQFF. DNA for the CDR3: TGTGCCAGCAGCCAAGAAAGCCTAGCGGGAGCCGACTACAATGAGCAGTTCTTC.

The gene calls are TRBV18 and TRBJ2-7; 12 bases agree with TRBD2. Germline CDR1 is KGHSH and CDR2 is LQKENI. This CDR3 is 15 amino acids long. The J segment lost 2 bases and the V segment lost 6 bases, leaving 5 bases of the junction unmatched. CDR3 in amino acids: CASSQGLAGAYEQYF. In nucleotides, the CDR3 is TGTGCCAGCTCCCAGGGACTAGCGGGCGCCTACGAGCAGTACTTC.

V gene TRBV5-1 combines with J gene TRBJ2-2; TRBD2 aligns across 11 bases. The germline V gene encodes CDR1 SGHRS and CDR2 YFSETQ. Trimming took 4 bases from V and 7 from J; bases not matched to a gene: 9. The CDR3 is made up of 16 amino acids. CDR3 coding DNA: TGCGCCAGCAGCCCCCTAGCGGGAGGTTCTGACGGGGAGCTGTTTTTT. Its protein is CASSPLAGGSDGELFF.

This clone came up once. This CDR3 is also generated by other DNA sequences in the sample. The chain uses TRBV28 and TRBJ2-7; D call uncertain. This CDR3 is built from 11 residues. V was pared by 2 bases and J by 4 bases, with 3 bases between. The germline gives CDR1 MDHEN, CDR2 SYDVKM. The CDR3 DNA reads TGTGCCAGCAGTTTAGCTTACGAGCAGTACTTC. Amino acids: CASSLAYEQYF.

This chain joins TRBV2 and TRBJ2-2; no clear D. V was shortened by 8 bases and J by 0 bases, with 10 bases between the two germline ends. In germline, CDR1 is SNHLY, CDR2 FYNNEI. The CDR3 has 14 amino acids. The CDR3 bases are TGTGCCAGCCAAGGAAGCCCGAACACCGGGGAGCTGTTTTTT. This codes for CASQGSPNTGELFF.

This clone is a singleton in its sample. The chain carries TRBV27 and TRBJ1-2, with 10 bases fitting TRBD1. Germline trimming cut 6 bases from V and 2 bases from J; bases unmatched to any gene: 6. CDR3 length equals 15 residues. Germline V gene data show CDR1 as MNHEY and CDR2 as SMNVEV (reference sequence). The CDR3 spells CASSLTGGGNYGYTF. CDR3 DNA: TGTGCCAGCAGCCTGACAGGGGGCGGGAACTATGGCTACACCTTC.

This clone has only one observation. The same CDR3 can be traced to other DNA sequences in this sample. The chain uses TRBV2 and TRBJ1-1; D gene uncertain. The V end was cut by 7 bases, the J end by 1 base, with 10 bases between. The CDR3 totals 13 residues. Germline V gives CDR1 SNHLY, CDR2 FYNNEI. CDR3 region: CASKGGRNTEAFF. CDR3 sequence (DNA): TGTGCCAGCAAGGGCGGAAGGAACACTGAAGCTTTCTTT.

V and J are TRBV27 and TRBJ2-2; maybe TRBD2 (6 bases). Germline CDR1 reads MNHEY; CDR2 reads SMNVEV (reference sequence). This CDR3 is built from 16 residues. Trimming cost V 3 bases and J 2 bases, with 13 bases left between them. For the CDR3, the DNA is TGTGCCAGCAGTTTTTGGGGTAGCGGTAACACCGGGGAGCTGTTTTTT. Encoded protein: CASSFWGSGNTGELFF.

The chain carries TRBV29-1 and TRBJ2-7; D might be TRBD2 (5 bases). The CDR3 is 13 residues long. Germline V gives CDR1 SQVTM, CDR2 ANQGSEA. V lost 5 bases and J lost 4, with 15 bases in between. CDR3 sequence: CSVIDGIRYEQYF. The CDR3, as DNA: TGCAGCGTTATTGACGGGATTAGGTACGAGCAGTACTTC.

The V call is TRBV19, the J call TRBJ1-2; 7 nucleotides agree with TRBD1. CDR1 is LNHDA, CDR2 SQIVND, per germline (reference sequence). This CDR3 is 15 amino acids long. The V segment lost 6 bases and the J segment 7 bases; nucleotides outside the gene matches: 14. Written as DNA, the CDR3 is TGTGCCAGTAGGGAAATAGGGGGCGCATCTAGTGGCTACACCTTC. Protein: CASREIGGASSGYTF.

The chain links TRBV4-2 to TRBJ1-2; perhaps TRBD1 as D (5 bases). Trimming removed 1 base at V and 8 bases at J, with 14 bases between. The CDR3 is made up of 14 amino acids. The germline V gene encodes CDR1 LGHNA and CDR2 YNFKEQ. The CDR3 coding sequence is TGTGCCAGCAGCCAAGGGGTAAGGGGTTACGGCTACACCTTC. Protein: CASSQGVRGYGYTF.